The clone carrying this T cell receptor beta chain has a count of ten or more. The data were taken from a study of Graves' ophthalmopathy and Graves' hyperthyroidism. RNA served as the template for amplifying TCR beta CDR3 regions. HTBI-primed first-round RT-PCR preceded second-round multiplex PCR. One entry per CDR3 protein results from TCRdb running MiXCR on the multiplex PCR reads. The table has roughly 160,000 distinct CDR3 sequences, 30% to 45% seen once. The sample comprised peripheral blood. The receptor was isolated from a woman aged 40 to 55 with Graves' ophthalmopathy.

The CDR3: CASSGVGSYNSPLHF. CDR3 DNA sequence: TGTGCCAGCTCGGGCGTCGGCTCCTATAATTCACCCCTCCACTTT. The chain has TRBV7-2 and TRBJ1-6; D is uncertain. Trimming left V 8 bases short and J 0 bases short, with 11 bases between. The CDR3 is 15 amino acids. Germline lookup yields CDR1 SGHTA and CDR2 FQGNSA.